What follows are 25 T cell receptor beta chains derived from one specimen sequenced in a study of T cell responses to AZD1222 COVID-19 vaccine. The table came from immunoSEQ multiplex PCR; TCRdb's copy has only in-frame clones and leaves some out. The top ten hold over 7.5% of the sample, which has roughly 180,000 clones, 85% to 95% seen once. Source: peripheral blood, taken on day 0 of AZD1222 vaccination. These receptors were taken from an adult in good health.

This clone was seen just once. The chain recombines TRBV5-1 with TRBJ2-7; 8 bases match TRBD2. Germline assignment: CDR1 SGHRS and CDR2 YFSETQ. The trim removed 0 bases at V and 7 bases at J, leaving 9 bases unmatched. This CDR3 is 15 amino acids long. The CDR3 sequence is CASSLGAGGAREQYF. CDR3 nucleotides: TGCGCCAGCAGCTTGGGGGCGGGGGGCGCGAGGGAGCAGTACTTC.

This chain links TRBV2 with TRBJ2-4; D may match TRBD1 or TRBD2 (5 bases each). The CDR3 has 16 amino acids. V lost 8 bases, J lost 3 bases, and 20 bases lay in between. Germline lookup yields CDR1 SNHLY and CDR2 FYNNEI. CDR3 region: CASDGVTAEFKNIQYF. The DNA for the CDR3 is TGTGCCAGCGACGGAGTGACAGCGGAATTCAAAAACATTCAGTACTTC.

The chain has TRBV5-1 and TRBJ1-1, with no clear D. The germline V gene has CDR1 SGHRS and CDR2 YFSETQ. This CDR3 comprises 16 residues. V lost 3 bases and J lost 1, with 16 bases in between. The CDR3 spells CASSSILGSKNTEAFF. Written as DNA, the CDR3 is TGCGCCAGCAGCTCTATCCTTGGGAGTAAGAACACTGAAGCTTTCTTT. The whole variable domain, filled in from reference TRBV5-1 and TRBJ1-1, reads KAGVTQTPRYLIKTRGQQVTLSCSPISGHRSVSWYQQTPGQGLQFLFEYFSETQRNKGNFPGRFSGRQFSNSRSEMNVSTLELGDSALYLCASSSILGSKNTEAFFGQGTRLTVV.

The chain links TRBV15 to TRBJ2-1; D gene ambiguous. Germline values: CDR1 LNHNV, CDR2 YYDKDF (reference sequence). This CDR3 has 15 residues. Trimming left V 2 bases short and J 9 bases short, with 17 bases between. The CDR3 nucleotides read TGTGCCACCAGCAGACAGACGGCCGGCGAAAGTGAGCAGTTCTTC. As protein: CATSRQTAGESEQFF.

V gene TRBV11-2 combines with J gene TRBJ2-5; TRBD2 matches at 9 bases. Germline values: CDR1 SGHAT, CDR2 FQNNGV. There are 18 residues in the CDR3. Germline trimming cut 5 bases from V and 5 bases from J; bases unmatched to any gene: 18. The CDR3 loop is CASSPSLRASGTRETQYF. The CDR3 region has the DNA TGTGCCAGCAGCCCCTCCCTTCGGGCTAGCGGGACCCGGGAGACCCAGTACTTC.

V usage is TRBV28 and J usage is TRBJ2-1, with 10 positions matching TRBD2. This CDR3 is 16 amino acids long. V was pared by 6 bases and J by 1 base, with 6 bases of the junction left unmatched. Germline V gene sequence: CDR1 MDHEN, CDR2 SYDVKM. The CDR3 spells CASSGGLAVSYNEQFF. CDR3 nucleotides: TGTGCCAGCAGCGGAGGACTAGCGGTTTCCTACAATGAGCAGTTCTTC.

J is TRBJ1-2 and V is TRBV3-1 (or the pseudogene TRBV3-2); TRBD1 matches 8 bases. This CDR3 comprises 14 residues. After removal of 0 bases from V and 8 bases from J, the junction contained 5 bases not matched to a gene. The germline V gene encodes CDR1 LGHDT and CDR2 YNNKEL (reference sequence). The CDR3 bases are TGTGCCAGCAGCCAAGATCCCAGGGGGCTCGGCTACACCTTC. Protein product: CASSQDPRGLGYTF.

This clone was seen once. This chain connects TRBV5-8 to TRBJ2-7; D is uncertain. The germline gives CDR1 SGHTS, CDR2 YDEGEE. V lost 2 bases, J lost 0 bases, and 9 bases lay in between. This CDR3 spans 14 amino acids. In nucleotides, the CDR3 is TGTGCCAGCAGCTTTCCAGGAAGCTCCTACGAGCAGTACTTC. This translates into CASSFPGSSYEQYF.

The chain has TRBV7-9 and TRBJ1-6; 7 positions match TRBD1. Per the germline V gene, CDR1 is SEHNR and CDR2 is FQNEAQ (reference sequence). The trim removed 5 bases at V and 8 bases at J, leaving 12 bases unmatched. CDR3 length equals 16 residues. CDR3: CASSEGQSPRDSPLHF. CDR3 DNA: TGTGCCAGCAGCGAGGGACAGAGCCCCCGGGATTCACCCCTCCACTTT.

This clone has just one count. The chain couples TRBV27 to TRBJ2-7; 11 nucleotides line up with TRBD1. The ends lost 4 bases at V and 9 bases at J; junction bases unmatched: 5. From germline, CDR1 is MNHEY and CDR2 SMNVEV (reference sequence). The CDR3 is made up of 13 amino acids. DNA for the CDR3: TGTGCCAGCAGTTGGGACAGGGGGTTGGTGCAGTACTTC. It translates to CASSWDRGLVQYF.

V gene TRBV7-8 combines with J gene TRBJ2-2; 8 nucleotides agree with TRBD1. Looked up from germline, CDR1 is SGHVS and CDR2 is FQNEAQ. The V and J ends lost 5 bases and 4 bases, in that order; junction bases with no gene match: 3. The CDR3 extends over 14 amino acids. The DNA for the CDR3 is TGTGCCAGCAGCCAAACAGGGGGCACCGGGGAGCTGTTTTTT. It encodes CASSQTGGTGELFF. Full variable domain (missing parts from reference TRBV7-8 and TRBJ2-2): GAGVSQSPRYKVAKRGQDVALRCDPISGHVSLFWYQQALGQGPEFLTYFQNEAQLDKSGLPSDRFFAERPEGSVSTLKIQRTQQEDSAVYLCASSQTGGTGELFFGEGSRLTVL.

The rearrangement joins TRBV24-1 to TRBJ2-1; D is unclear. The CDR3 spans 11 residues. CDR1 is KGHDR, CDR2 SFDVKD, per germline. V gave up 0 bases and J gave up 12 bases, with 5 bases separating them. This chain's CDR3 is CATSDLFGQFF. The CDR3 DNA reads as TGTGCCACCAGTGATTTGTTCGGGCAGTTCTTC.

This clone was found once. The CDR3 region has the DNA TGTGCCAGCAGCCAGTGGAGGGACGAGCAGTACTTC. Amino acids: CASSQWRDEQYF. The chain has TRBV3-1 (or the pseudogene TRBV3-2) and TRBJ2-7, with D possibly being TRBD2 (6 bases). CDR1 LGHDT and CDR2 YNNKEL come from the germline V gene (reference sequence). V was shortened by 3 bases and J by 5 bases, with 8 bases between the two germline ends. The CDR3 loop spans 12 amino acids.

The rearrangement uses TRBV28 and TRBJ1-1, with no clear D. Between the trimmed V and J ends, which lost 1 base and 0 bases, there was a span of 12 bases. Germline V gives CDR1 MDHEN, CDR2 SYDVKM. This CDR3 contains 16 residues. The CDR3 bases are TGTGCCAGCAGTTTATTTTCCCGGGCTATGAACACTGAAGCTTTCTTT. This gives the protein CASSLFSRAMNTEAFF.

The chain recombines TRBV19 with TRBJ2-3; unclear D gene. V was clipped by 4 bases and J by 2 bases, with 7 bases between them. Germline CDR1 LNHDA, CDR2 SQIVND (reference sequence). CDR3 size: 13 residues. CDR3 amino acids: CASSSADTDTQYF. CDR3 nucleotides: TGTGCCAGTAGTAGTGCGGACACAGATACGCAGTATTTT.

V is TRBV24-1 and J is TRBJ2-2; a weak D match, TRBD1 (5 bases). CDR3 size: 14 residues. CDR1 KGHDR and CDR2 SFDVKD come from the germline V gene. V lost 5 bases to trimming and J lost 1 base, with 7 bases between them. The CDR3 loop reads CATSGQGNTGELFF. CDR3 DNA: TGTGCCACCAGTGGCCAGGGGAACACCGGGGAGCTGTTTTTT.

The chain recombines TRBV13 with TRBJ2-7; 7 nucleotides match TRBD2. Germline CDR1 and CDR2: PRHDT and FYEKMQ (reference sequence). The length of the CDR3 is 16 residues. The trim removed 0 bases at V and 1 base at J, leaving 6 bases unmatched. CDR3 residues: CASSLGGAGRSYEQYF. CDR3 sequence (DNA): TGTGCCAGCAGCTTAGGAGGAGCGGGACGGTCCTACGAGCAGTACTTC.

V is TRBV3-1 (or the pseudogene TRBV3-2) and J is TRBJ2-1, with TRBD2 as a possible D gene (5 bases). Germline V gene lookup returns CDR1 LGHDT and CDR2 YNNKEL (reference sequence). V was clipped by 1 base and J by 5 bases, with 15 bases between them. This CDR3 has 16 amino acids. The CDR3 is CASSQGLATVNNEQFF. In DNA form, the CDR3 reads TGTGCCAGCAGCCAAGGGCTAGCAACGGTTAACAATGAGCAGTTCTTC.

The chain joins TRBV7-9 to TRBJ2-1; no clear D gene. Trimming removed 1 base at V and 2 bases at J, with 3 bases between. CDR3 length: 13 residues. Germline assignment: CDR1 SEHNR and CDR2 FQNEAQ (reference sequence). The CDR3 region has the DNA TGTGCCAGCAGCTTAGGCGCCTACAATGAGCAGTTCTTC. Translation gives CASSLGAYNEQFF.

The chain couples TRBV11-3 to TRBJ2-7; the match to TRBD1 covers 9 bases. Losses at the gene ends were 5 bases for V and 6 bases for J; bases not matched to a gene: 8. Germline assignment: CDR1 SGHNT and CDR2 YENEEA. CDR3 length: 14 residues. CDR3 residues: CASSPGQGKSEQYF. CDR3 coding DNA: TGTGCCAGCAGCCCCGGACAGGGGAAGAGCGAGCAGTACTTC.

CDR3: CATGSSPSYEQYF. The CDR3 DNA reads TGTGCCACCGGTTCTTCCCCATCCTACGAGCAGTACTTC. This sequence joins TRBV3-1 (or the pseudogene TRBV3-2) and TRBJ2-7; D gene uncertain. This CDR3 has 13 amino acids. Trimming removed 10 bases from V and 1 base from J, with 14 bases in between. Germline lookup yields CDR1 LGHDT and CDR2 YNNKEL (reference sequence).

This CDR3 is CASSIGGQLAGAYNEQFF. The CDR3 DNA reads TGTGCCAGTAGTATAGGCGGGCAGCTAGCGGGTGCTTACAATGAGCAGTTCTTC. The rearrangement uses TRBV19 and TRBJ2-1; 8 bases map to TRBD2. V was pared by 1 base and J by 4 bases, with 12 bases of the junction left unmatched. Germline CDR1 and CDR2: LNHDA and SQIVND (reference sequence). The CDR3 contains 18 residues. The full variable domain, completed using reference TRBV19 and TRBJ2-1, is DGGITQSPKYLFRKEGQNVTLSCEQNLNHDAMYWYRQDPGQGLRLIYYSQIVNDFQKGDIAEGYSVSREKKESFPLTVTSAQKNPTAFYLCASSIGGQLAGAYNEQFFGPGTRLTVL.

The rearrangement joins TRBV30 to TRBJ1-2; the D is unclear. This CDR3 is 13 amino acids long. V dropped 0 bases and J dropped 2 bases, with 7 bases sitting between them. Germline CDR1 GTSNPN, CDR2 SVGIG (reference sequence). The CDR3 DNA sequence: TGTGCCTGGAGTGTGAGAGAGAACTATGGCTACACCTTC. Translation: CAWSVRENYGYTF. Full variable domain (outside the CDR3, taken from reference TRBV30 and TRBJ1-2): SQTIHQWPATLVQPVGSPLSLECTVEGTSNPNLYWYRQAAGRGLQLLFYSVGIGQISSEVPQNLSASRPQDRQFILSSKKLLLSDSGFYLCAWSVRENYGYTFGSGTRLTVV.

V gene TRBV7-9 combines with J gene TRBJ2-1, with D tentatively TRBD1 or TRBD2 (5 bases each). V lost 2 bases and J lost 6, with 17 bases in between. Germline CDR1 SEHNR, CDR2 FQNEAQ (reference sequence). The CDR3 contains 16 residues. The CDR3 reads CASSLMGAHGANEQFF. CDR3 nucleotide sequence: TGTGCCAGCAGCTTAATGGGAGCTCACGGGGCCAATGAGCAGTTCTTC.

V and J are TRBV13 and TRBJ2-7, with TRBD1 identical over 7 bases. The CDR3 contains 15 residues. Germline CDR1 and CDR2: PRHDT and FYEKMQ (reference sequence). J lost 7 bases, V lost 5 bases, and 14 bases had no gene match. The chain's CDR3 is CASSTDRAPWGEQYF. CDR3 nucleotide sequence: TGTGCCAGCAGCACCGACAGGGCCCCCTGGGGGGAGCAGTACTTC. Complete variable domain (other parts from reference TRBV13 and TRBJ2-7): AAGVIQSPRHLIKEKRETATLKCYPIPRHDTVYWYQQGPGQDPQFLISFYEKMQSDKGSIPDRFSAQQFSDYHSELNMSSLELGDSALYFCASSTDRAPWGEQYFGPGTRLTVT.